The sample holds many counts of the clone carrying this T cell receptor beta chain. Its matching antigen is unknown. This sample is drawn from a study of neurological immune-mediated disorders. Study-level points and caveats: The level of TCR clonal expansion was highest in patients with HTLV-1-associated myelopathy and lowest in multiple sclerosis, where it fell below the level seen in healthy controls.

Germline values: CDR1 DFQATT, CDR2 SNEGSKA (reference sequence). V dropped 5 bases and J dropped 7 bases, with 16 bases sitting between them. This CDR3 has 13 residues. A total of 2 million PBMCs stored at -80 degrees C provided the unsorted libraries. Each TCR transcript was tagged with a 10-nucleotide random UMI during 5'RACE. TCRdb re-called the 5' RACE reads through MiXCR, storing one row per CDR3 protein. The sample yields tens of thousands of distinct CDR3 sequences, 10% seen once. V gene TRBV20-1 combines with J gene TRBJ2-3; D is uncertain. Sequenced input: PBMCs. The clonotype comes from a woman under 40 with HTLV-1-associated myelopathy (HAM/TSP). The CDR3 sequence: CSAEPPWDYTQYF. CDR3 in DNA: TGCAGTGCTGAACCACCTTGGGATTATACGCAGTATTTT.